This TCR beta chain was retrieved from a study of blood T cell repertoires in COVID-19. At the level of the study: COVID-19 samples collected from the United States, Italy and Spain covered acute and convalescent phases. T cells, B-cell-depleted T cells, or PBMCs provided the cDNA or gDNA that served as material.

This clone was seen once. The ends were cut back, 0 bases at V and 7 bases at J, with 7 bases in the middle. The CDR3 is 12 amino acids. Germline CDR1 and CDR2: SGHAT and FQDESV (reference sequence). Authors' analysis steps: Estimation of nucleated cell counts was performed using reference gene primer amplification. The table came from immunoSEQ multiplex PCR; TCRdb's copy has only in-frame clones and leaves some out. The DNA gave D and trimming, while V, J and clone size come from that table. This table holds roughly 270,000 clones, over 75% found once. Sequencing was done on a sample of peripheral blood. The chain recombines TRBV11-1 with TRBJ2-7, with TRBD2 as a possible D gene (5 bases). This TCR was recovered from a man between 50 and 59 years old with active or convalescent COVID-19. The CDR3 region has the DNA TGTGCCAGCAGCTTAGCGAGGAGGGAGCAGTACTTC. It specifies CASSLARREQYF.